This T cell receptor (beta chain) was recovered during a study of T cells in Graves' hyperthyroidism and ophthalmopathy. Study overall: Sampling of peripheral blood happened at initial diagnosis, prior to any treatment. Overall study findings and caveats: The model foresaw ophthalmopathy a median around seven months prior to onset. In simple terms, a model built on 13 V-J features told ophthalmopathy apart from stable hyperthyroidism.

Researchers amplified the TCR beta CDR3 regions from RNA transcripts. The HTBI set primed first-round TCR CDR3 RT-PCR. TCRdb fed the multiplex PCR reads into MiXCR, producing one record per CDR3 protein. The top ten clones hold about 45% of a sample with approximately 200,000 distinct CDR3 sequences, about 16% of them seen once. The J segment lost 4 bases and the V segment lost 0 bases, leaving 8 bases of the junction unmatched. Germline V gene sequence: CDR1 SGHRS, CDR2 YFSETQ. The CDR3 sequence is 17 residues long. This clonotype has at least ten counts. The target antigen is unknown. Using roughly 9.4 ml of fresh peripheral blood, PBMCs were prepared.

The TCR comes from a middle-aged man with Graves' hyperthyroidism. Material for sequencing was blood. V is TRBV5-1 and J is TRBJ2-3; 10 bases line up with TRBD2. The CDR3 DNA is TGCGCCAGCAGCTTGGAAGGCGGACTAGCGGACCCAGATACGCAGTATTTT. It translates to CASSLEGGLADPDTQYF.